These 20 T cell receptor beta chains came from one sample sequenced in a study of blood T cell repertoires in COVID-19 (dated by TCRdb to the early 2020s). The library was made by the immunoSEQ multiplex PCR assay. TCRdb re-hosts the immuneACCESS table, in-frame sequences only. Its copies lack some clones; in the studies checked, an unresolved V gene accounts for under half of them, and the cause for the rest is not known. The sample has roughly 200,000 clones on record, around nine tenths of them singletons. The ten biggest clones cover less than 3% of the sample. Sequences were obtained from peripheral blood. Every receptor here comes from a middle-aged man with active or convalescent COVID-19.

This clone was counted a single time. V usage is TRBV7-2 and J usage is TRBJ2-1, with 7 bases aligning to TRBD1. In germline, CDR1 is SGHTA, CDR2 FQGNSA. Trimming took 6 bases from V and 9 from J; bases not matched to a gene: 14. This CDR3 region has 15 residues. This CDR3 is CASSSRGQARGEQFF. CDR3 in DNA: TGTGCCAGCAGTTCTAGGGGGCAGGCAAGAGGTGAGCAGTTCTTC.

V gene TRBV28 combines with J gene TRBJ2-6; 10 nucleotides line up with TRBD1. CDR3 size: 17 residues. Germline CDR1 and CDR2: MDHEN and SYDVKM. Trimming took 5 bases from V and 4 from J; bases not matched to a gene: 8. The CDR3 bases are TGTGCCAGCAGTACCGGGACAGGGGAAATAGGGGCCAACGTCCTGACTTTC. Translated, it gives CASSTGTGEIGANVLTF.

The chain couples TRBV7-2 to TRBJ1-3; 7 bases are shared with TRBD1. CDR1 and CDR2 (germline): SGHTA, FQGNSA. The J segment lost 0 bases and the V segment lost 5 bases, leaving 10 bases of the junction unmatched. The CDR3 is made up of 17 amino acids. CDR3: CASSGQQGQSSGNTIYF. The CDR3 DNA reads as TGTGCCAGCAGCGGACAACAGGGGCAAAGCTCTGGAAACACCATATATTTT.

This clone showed up just once. This chain connects TRBV28 to TRBJ1-2; D is undetermined. The CDR3 sequence is 14 residues long. Germline values: CDR1 MDHEN, CDR2 SYDVKM. The V and J ends lost 1 base and 4 bases respectively, with 10 bases between them. The CDR3 loop is CASSLFGEAYGYTF. CDR3 sequence (DNA): TGTGCCAGCAGTTTATTTGGAGAGGCCTATGGCTACACCTTC.

The chain is built from TRBV11-3 and TRBJ1-2, with TRBD1 as a possible D gene (6 bases). This CDR3 has 13 amino acids. V lost 1 base and J lost 8, with 11 bases in between. Germline lookup yields CDR1 SGHNT and CDR2 YENEEA. The CDR3 nucleotides read TGTGCCAGCAGCTTAGCAGGGGCAGAAGGCTACACCTTC. It yields the protein CASSLAGAEGYTF.

The V gene is TRBV29-1, the J gene TRBJ1-1; 10 bases line up with TRBD1. The V gene's germline CDR1 is SQVTM and CDR2 ANQGSEA. V dropped 6 bases and J dropped 3; count of bases not matched to a gene: 7. This CDR3 is 14 amino acids long. As DNA, the CDR3 is TGCAGCGTGGGTGGGACAGGGGAATACACTGAAGCTTTCTTT. This encodes CSVGGTGEYTEAFF.

The chain joins TRBV18 to TRBJ1-4, with D possibly TRBD1 on 5 matching bases. CDR3 length equals 18 residues. The V end was cut by 3 bases, the J end by 0 bases, with 17 bases between. The germline gives CDR1 KGHSH, CDR2 LQKENI. CDR3 protein: CASSPRTGTPATNEKLFF. The DNA for the CDR3 is TGTGCCAGCTCACCGAGAACCGGGACTCCAGCAACTAATGAAAAACTGTTTTTT.

The V call is TRBV10-3, the J call TRBJ1-5, with D perhaps TRBD1 (5 bases). The CDR3 is 13 amino acids. Trimming removed 4 bases at V and 4 bases at J, with 8 bases between. Germline V gene lookup returns CDR1 ENHRY and CDR2 SYGVKD. The CDR3 here is CAISGGVNQPQHF. In DNA, the CDR3 is TGTGCCATCAGTGGGGGGGTTAATCAGCCCCAGCATTTT.

This clone was seen only a few times. The chain is built from TRBV20-1 and TRBJ1-6, with no clear D. The CDR3 consists of 15 residues. The V gene lost 3 bases and the J gene lost 0 bases, with 9 bases spanning the gap. Looked up from germline, CDR1 is DFQATT and CDR2 is SNEGSKA (reference sequence). This CDR3 is CSASGRSSYNSPLHF. The DNA for the CDR3 is TGCAGTGCTAGTGGCCGGAGCTCCTATAATTCACCCCTCCACTTT.

J is TRBJ1-4 and V is TRBV5-1, with D unclear. V was pared by 7 bases and J by 8 bases, with 18 bases between. The CDR3 has 14 residues. Germline V lookup: CDR1 SGHRS, CDR2 YFSETQ. This chain's CDR3 is CASWTGLFGEKLFF. DNA for the CDR3: TGCGCCAGCTGGACTGGGCTCTTCGGAGAAAAACTGTTTTTT.

The genes are TRBV19 and TRBJ1-1; 8 bases fit TRBD1. V gave up 6 bases and J gave up 6 bases; unmatched junction bases: 3. This CDR3 comprises 12 residues. Looked up from germline, CDR1 is LNHDA and CDR2 is SQIVND (reference sequence). CDR3 sequence (DNA): TGTGCCAGTAGACCAGGGGGCTCTGAAGCTTTCTTT. Residues: CASRPGGSEAFF.

The chain recombines TRBV5-4 with TRBJ1-1, with 7 bases lining up with TRBD1. CDR1 and CDR2 from the germline V gene are SGHNT and YYREEE (reference sequence). Unmatched junction bases numbered 10, after V lost 4 bases and J lost 10 bases. This CDR3 spans 13 amino acids. The DNA of the CDR3 is TGTGCCAGCAGCCCAGGGGGAGCGGCAGGAGCTTTCTTT. It codes for CASSPGGAAGAFF.

The rearrangement joins TRBV15 to TRBJ1-1; D call uncertain. In germline, CDR1 is LNHNV, CDR2 YYDKDF (reference sequence). Trimming pared 0 bases from V and 4 bases from J, leaving 12 bases between. The CDR3 has 15 amino acids. The CDR3 sequence: CATSRDFTGGTEAFF. The CDR3 bases are TGTGCCACCAGCAGAGATTTTACGGGAGGCACTGAAGCTTTCTTT.

The sample holds one count of this clone. In nucleotides, the CDR3 is TGTGCCAGCCAGGGTCGACAGGGGTCGGATACGCAGTATTTT. Translation: CASQGRQGSDTQYF. This rearrangement joins TRBV6-5 to TRBJ2-3, with TRBD1 matching 8 bases. CDR1 is MNHEY, CDR2 SVGAGI, per germline. The CDR3 runs 14 residues. V shed 8 bases and J 6 bases; nucleotides not matched to a gene: 10.

This clone came up once. The chain is built from TRBV5-1 and TRBJ2-7; TRBD1 matches at 7 bases. There are 12 residues in the CDR3. V lost 5 bases and J lost 4; bases outside the gene matches: 3. Germline V gene data show CDR1 as SGHRS and CDR2 as YFSETQ. CDR3 nucleotides: TGCGCCAGCAGTCGACAGGGATACGAGCAGTACTTC. Its translation is CASSRQGYEQYF.

The genes are TRBV5-4 and TRBJ2-7; D is perhaps TRBD2 (6 bases). This CDR3 has 15 residues. CDR1 is SGHNT, CDR2 YYREEE, per germline (reference sequence). Deletions cut 0 bases from V and 0 bases from J, with 10 bases between. The DNA for the CDR3 is TGTGCCAGCAGCTTGGAACCGGGACTCTCCTACGAGCAGTACTTC. It encodes CASSLEPGLSYEQYF.

This chain links TRBV9 with TRBJ2-3; D call uncertain. The CDR3 spans 16 residues. Trimming took off 4 bases at V and 2 bases at J, with 17 bases between the two ends. CDR1 and CDR2 from the germline V gene are SGDLS and YYNGEE. The CDR3 loop reads CASSPGFNPPTDTQYF. The CDR3 nucleotides are TGTGCCAGCAGCCCCGGGTTCAATCCTCCCACAGATACGCAGTATTTT.

V usage is TRBV7-6 and J usage is TRBJ1-1; 7 positions match TRBD1. Trimming at V came to 5 bases and at J to 7 bases, leaving 13 bases not matched to a gene. Germline V CDR1 and CDR2: SGHVS, FNYEAQ. The length of the CDR3 is 15 residues. The DNA of the CDR3 is TGTGCCAGCAGCGCCGCCTTGACAGGGCAGGGTGAAGCTTTCTTT. Amino acid sequence: CASSAALTGQGEAFF.

V is TRBV5-1 and J is TRBJ2-3, with D uncertain. CDR1 is SGHRS and CDR2 is YFSETQ in the germline V gene. The CDR3 totals 14 residues. The V end lost 0 bases, the J end lost 2 bases, and 7 bases lay between the germline ends. CDR3 sequence reads: CASSLAELTDTQYF. CDR3 in DNA: TGCGCCAGCAGCTTGGCTGAGCTCACAGATACGCAGTATTTT.

The chain carries TRBV7-2 and TRBJ2-3; a possible D gene is TRBD1 (6 bases). Trimming cost V 3 bases and J 8 bases, with 27 bases left between them. The CDR3 spans 18 residues. CDR1 and CDR2 from the germline V gene are SGHTA and FQGNSA. This CDR3 reads CASSFPRDTWEEKGTQYF. In nucleotides, the CDR3 is TGTGCCAGCAGCTTTCCCCGGGACACCTGGGAAGAGAAAGGTACGCAGTATTTT.